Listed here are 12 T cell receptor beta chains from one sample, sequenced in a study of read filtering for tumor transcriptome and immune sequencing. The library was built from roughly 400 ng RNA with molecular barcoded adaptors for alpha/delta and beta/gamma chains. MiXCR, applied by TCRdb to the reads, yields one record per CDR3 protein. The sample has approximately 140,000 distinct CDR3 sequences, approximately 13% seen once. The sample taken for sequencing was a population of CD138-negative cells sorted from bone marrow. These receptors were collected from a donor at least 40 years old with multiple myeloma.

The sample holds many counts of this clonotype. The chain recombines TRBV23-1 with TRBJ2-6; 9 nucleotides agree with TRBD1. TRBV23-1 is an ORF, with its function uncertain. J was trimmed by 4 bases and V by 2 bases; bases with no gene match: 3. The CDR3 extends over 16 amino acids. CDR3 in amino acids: CASSQDRGSGANVLTF. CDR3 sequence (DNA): TGCGCCAGCAGTCAAGACAGGGGGTCCGGGGCCAACGTCCTGACTTTC.

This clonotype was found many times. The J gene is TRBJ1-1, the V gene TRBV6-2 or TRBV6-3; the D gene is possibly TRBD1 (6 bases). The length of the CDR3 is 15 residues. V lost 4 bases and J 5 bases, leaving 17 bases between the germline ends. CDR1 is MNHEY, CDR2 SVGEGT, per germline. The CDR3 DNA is TGTGCCAGCAGTTGGGACGTGGGTAGGGGGACTGAAGCTTTCTTT. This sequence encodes CASSWDVGRGTEAFF.

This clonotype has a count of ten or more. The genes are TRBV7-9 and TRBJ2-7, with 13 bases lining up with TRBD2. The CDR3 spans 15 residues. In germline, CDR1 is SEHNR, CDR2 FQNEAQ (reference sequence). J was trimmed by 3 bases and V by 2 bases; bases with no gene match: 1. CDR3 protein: CASSLRLAGGYEQYF. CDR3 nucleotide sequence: TGTGCCAGCAGCTTAAGACTAGCGGGAGGCTACGAGCAGTACTTC.

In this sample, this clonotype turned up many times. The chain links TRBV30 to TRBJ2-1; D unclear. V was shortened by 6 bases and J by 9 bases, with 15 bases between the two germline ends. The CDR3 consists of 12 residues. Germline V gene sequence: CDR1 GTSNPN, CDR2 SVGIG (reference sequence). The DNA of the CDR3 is TGTGCCTGTACCCCAGACTTGGGTGAGCAGTTCTTC. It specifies CACTPDLGEQFF.

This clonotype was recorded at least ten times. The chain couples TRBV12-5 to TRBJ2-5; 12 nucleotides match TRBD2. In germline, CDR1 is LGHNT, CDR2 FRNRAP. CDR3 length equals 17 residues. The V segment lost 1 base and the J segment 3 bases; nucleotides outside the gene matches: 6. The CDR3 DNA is TGTGCTAGTGGTTTGGGGACTAGCGGGATGGTGGAAGAGACCCAGTACTTC. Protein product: CASGLGTSGMVEETQYF.

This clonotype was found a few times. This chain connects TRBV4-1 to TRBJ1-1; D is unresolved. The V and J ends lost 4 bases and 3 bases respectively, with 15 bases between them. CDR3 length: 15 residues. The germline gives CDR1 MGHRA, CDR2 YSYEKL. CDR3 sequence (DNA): TGCGCCAGCAGCCCCCACCGCCCGGACGACACTGAAGCTTTCTTT. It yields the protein CASSPHRPDDTEAFF.

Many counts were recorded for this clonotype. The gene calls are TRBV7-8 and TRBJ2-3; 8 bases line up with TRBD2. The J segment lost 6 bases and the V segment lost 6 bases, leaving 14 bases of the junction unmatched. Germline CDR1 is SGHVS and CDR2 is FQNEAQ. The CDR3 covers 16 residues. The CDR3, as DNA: TGTGCCAGCAGGCCATGGATGGCGGGAGGAGTGGATACGCAGTATTTT. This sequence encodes CASRPWMAGGVDTQYF. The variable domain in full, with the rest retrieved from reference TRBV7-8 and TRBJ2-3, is GAGVSQSPRYKVAKRGQDVALRCDPISGHVSLFWYQQALGQGPEFLTYFQNEAQLDKSGLPSDRFFAERPEGSVSTLKIQRTQQEDSAVYLCASRPWMAGGVDTQYFGPGTRLTVL.

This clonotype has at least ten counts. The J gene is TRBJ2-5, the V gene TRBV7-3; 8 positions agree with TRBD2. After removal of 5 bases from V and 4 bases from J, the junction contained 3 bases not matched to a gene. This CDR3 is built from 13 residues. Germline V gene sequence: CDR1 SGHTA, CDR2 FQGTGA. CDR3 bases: TGTGCCAGCAGCCCCCGGGGGGGAGAGACCCAGTACTTC. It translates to CASSPRGGETQYF.

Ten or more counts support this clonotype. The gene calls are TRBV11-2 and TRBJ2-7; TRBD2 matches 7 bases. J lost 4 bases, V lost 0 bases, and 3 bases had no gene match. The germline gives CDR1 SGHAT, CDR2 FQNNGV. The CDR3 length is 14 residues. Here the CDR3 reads CASSLEFGGYEQYF. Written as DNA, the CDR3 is TGTGCCAGCAGCTTAGAGTTCGGGGGGTACGAGCAGTACTTC. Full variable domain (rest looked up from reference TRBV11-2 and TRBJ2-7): EAGVAQSPRYKIIEKRQSVAFWCNPISGHATLYWYQQILGQGPKLLIQFQNNGVVDDSQLPKDRFSAERLKGVDSTLKIQPAKLEDSAVYLCASSLEFGGYEQYFGPGTRLTVT.

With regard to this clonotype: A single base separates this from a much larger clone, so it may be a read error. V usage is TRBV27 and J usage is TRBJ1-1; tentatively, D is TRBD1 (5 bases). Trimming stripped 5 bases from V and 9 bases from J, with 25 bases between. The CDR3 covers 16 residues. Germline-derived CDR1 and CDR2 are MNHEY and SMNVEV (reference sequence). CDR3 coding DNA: TGTGCCAGCAGTCACCGAGGTGTGGCCGGGGCAACGAAAGCTTTCTTT. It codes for CASSHRGVAGATKAFF.

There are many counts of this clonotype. The CDR3 protein is CSAPSTDTQYF. The CDR3 coding sequence is TGCAGTGCTCCTTCCACAGATACGCAGTATTTT. V and J are TRBV20-1 and TRBJ2-3; D is unresolved. The CDR3 spans 11 residues. Per the germline V gene, CDR1 is DFQATT and CDR2 is SNEGSKA (reference sequence). Deletions cut 5 bases from V and 2 bases from J, with 5 bases between.

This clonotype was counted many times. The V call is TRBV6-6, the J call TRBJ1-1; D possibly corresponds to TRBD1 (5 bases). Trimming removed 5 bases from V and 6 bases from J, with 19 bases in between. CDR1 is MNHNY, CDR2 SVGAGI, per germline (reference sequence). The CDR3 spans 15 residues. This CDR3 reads CASSQLAGDVAEAFF. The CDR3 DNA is TGTGCCAGCAGTCAGCTAGCGGGGGATGTTGCTGAAGCTTTCTTT.